Presented here are 3 T cell receptor beta chains from one specimen sequenced in a study of early T cells in non-severe SARS-CoV-2 infection. TCRdb passed the 5' RACE reads through MiXCR, listing each CDR3 protein once. Of around 58,000 distinct CDR3 sequences listed, more than 9.5% were seen once; the top ten hold approximately 10%. Sequences were obtained from whole blood. The receptors stem from an adult who was a healthcare worker with PCR-confirmed SARS-CoV-2 infection or an uninfected control (not recorded which).

This clonotype was observed many times. This rearrangement joins TRBV6-2 or TRBV6-3 to TRBJ2-1; possible D gene TRBD2, 6 bases. CDR3 length equals 16 residues. Germline CDR1 is MNHEY and CDR2 is SVGEGT. Trimming took off 5 bases at V and 2 bases at J, with 16 bases between the two ends. The chain's CDR3 is CASSDSGARTYNEQFF. For the CDR3, the DNA is TGTGCCAGCAGTGATAGCGGTGCGCGCACCTACAATGAGCAGTTCTTC.

The sample holds a few counts of this clonotype. This sequence joins TRBV25-1 and TRBJ2-7, with D hard to call. This CDR3 spans 13 amino acids. Per the germline V gene, CDR1 is MGHDK and CDR2 is SYGVNS. V was trimmed by 5 bases and J by 4 bases, leaving 12 bases between them. CDR3 coding DNA: TGTGCCAGCAGTCTCCCGAGTGGTTACGAGCAGTACTTC. Amino acid sequence: CASSLPSGYEQYF.

This clonotype was seen only a few times. The chain joins TRBV10-1 to TRBJ2-5, with a tentative D call TRBD1 (5 bases). The CDR3 runs 13 residues. Germline V gene lookup returns CDR1 WNHNN and CDR2 SYGVQD (reference sequence). V was shortened by 6 bases and J by 3 bases, with 11 bases between the two germline ends. CDR3 DNA sequence: TGCGCCAGCAGAGGCAGGGCCAAAGAGACCCAGTACTTC. Translated: CASRGRAKETQYF.